These 19 T cell receptor beta chains share one sample of origin, sequenced in a study of a mutant IDH1 vaccine in newly diagnosed glioma. Only in-frame clones appear in the TCRdb table, and some are missing; sequencing was by immunoSEQ multiplex PCR. The table lists approximately 35,000 clones, 70% to 90% of them singletons. The time point: week 23, last vaccination. Vaccine doses each comprised 300 ug of mutant IDH1 20-mer peptide, with topical imiquimod. These TCRs are of unknown antigen specificity. The source material was PBMCs, sampled from a glioma patient whose treatment included an IDH1 peptide vaccine. The source is a man in his forties with glioma.

This chain connects TRBV30 to TRBJ1-4, with D possibly TRBD1 on 6 matching bases. The CDR3 loop spans 13 amino acids. CDR1 is GTSNPN and CDR2 is SVGIG in the germline V gene (reference sequence). The V end lost 5 bases, the J end lost 7 bases, and 14 bases lay between the germline ends. In nucleotides, the CDR3 is TGTGCCTGGGTCGGGGGGGCGAGTGAAAAACTGTTTTTT. Residues: CAWVGGASEKLFF.

The chain employs TRBV5-1 and TRBJ2-2; TRBD1 matches 7 bases. Germline-derived CDR1 and CDR2 are SGHRS and YFSETQ. The CDR3 spans 14 residues. The V and J ends lost 0 bases and 7 bases, in that order; junction bases with no gene match: 3. Here the CDR3 DNA reads TGCGCCAGCAGCTTGGCCGACAGGGTCGGGGAGCTGTTTTTT. This gives the protein CASSLADRVGELFF.

This clone was found a few times. The chain has TRBV6-4 and TRBJ1-1, with a tentative D call TRBD1 (6 bases). The ends were cut back, 8 bases at V and 2 bases at J, with 15 bases in the middle. Germline CDR1 and CDR2: MRHNA and SNTAGT. This CDR3 region has 14 residues. In nucleotides, the CDR3 is TGTGCCAGCCGGGACACAAACAGAAACACTGAAGCTTTCTTT. Translated, it gives CASRDTNRNTEAFF.

The CDR3 protein is CASSHQPVNTEAFF. CDR3 coding DNA: TGCGCCAGCAGCCACCAACCGGTGAACACTGAAGCTTTCTTT. The gene calls are TRBV4-1 and TRBJ1-1; D ambiguous. V gave up 3 bases and J gave up 0 bases, with 8 bases separating them. The germline gives CDR1 MGHRA, CDR2 YSYEKL. The CDR3 spans 14 residues.

The chain joins TRBV18 to TRBJ2-3; D call uncertain. CDR1 is KGHSH and CDR2 is LQKENI in the germline V gene. The V and J ends lost 8 bases and 4 bases respectively, with 7 bases between them. This CDR3 spans 11 amino acids. The CDR3, as DNA: TGTGCCAGCGAGCTCGCAGATACGCAGTATTTT. It codes for CASELADTQYF.

The rearrangement links TRBV28 to TRBJ1-2; D perhaps matches TRBD1 (6 bases). The length of the CDR3 is 18 residues. Per the germline V gene, CDR1 is MDHEN and CDR2 is SYDVKM. The ends were cut back, 7 bases at V and 6 bases at J, with 30 bases in the middle. The CDR3, as DNA: TGTGCCAGCACGGTGTTTGGCCAGGGGTCTTTTGCTTTGCATGGCTACACCTTC. Translating it yields CASTVFGQGSFALHGYTF.

The rearrangement joins TRBV19 to TRBJ1-5, with 7 bases aligning to TRBD1. After removal of 3 bases from V and 2 bases from J, the junction contained 1 base not matched to a gene. The CDR3 is 14 residues long. The germline gives CDR1 LNHDA, CDR2 SQIVND (reference sequence). The CDR3: CASSITGGNQPQHF. Here the CDR3 DNA reads TGTGCCAGTAGTATCACAGGGGGCAATCAGCCCCAGCATTTT.

In DNA, the CDR3 is TGTGCCAGTAGTATGCTGTGGGCAGAGTATAGCAATCAGCCCCAGCATTTT. Translating it yields CASSMLWAEYSNQPQHF. The chain couples TRBV19 to TRBJ1-5; D ambiguous. Trimming removed 3 bases from V and 0 bases from J, with 15 bases in between. The length of the CDR3 is 17 residues. Germline loops: CDR1 LNHDA, CDR2 SQIVND (reference sequence).

J is TRBJ1-5 and V is TRBV29-1; tentatively, D is TRBD1 (6 bases). The V end lost 6 bases, the J end lost 7 bases, and 16 bases lay between the germline ends. This CDR3 contains 13 residues. Germline loops: CDR1 SQVTM, CDR2 ANQGSEA. CDR3 DNA: TGCAGCGTCCGACAGGCCGGCGGGCAGCCCCAGCATTTT. Amino acid sequence: CSVRQAGGQPQHF.

V gene TRBV11-2 combines with J gene TRBJ1-1; 7 bases match TRBD1. V lost 1 base and J lost 1; bases outside the gene matches: 3. This CDR3 comprises 15 residues. The germline V gene has CDR1 SGHAT and CDR2 FQNNGV. The CDR3 sequence is CASSLVRDRNTEAFF. The CDR3 bases are TGTGCCAGCAGCTTAGTCCGGGACAGGAACACTGAAGCTTTCTTT.

This clone has only one observation. The chain is built from TRBV4-1 and TRBJ2-3; D perhaps matches TRBD2 (6 bases). The CDR3 sequence is 16 residues long. Per the germline V gene, CDR1 is MGHRA and CDR2 is YSYEKL. V shed 5 bases and J shed 4 bases, with 19 bases lying between them. The CDR3 protein is CASSDRGKEGPDTQYF. CDR3 DNA sequence: TGCGCCAGCAGCGATCGCGGGAAGGAGGGACCAGATACGCAGTATTTT.

This sequence joins TRBV30 and TRBJ2-6; D gene unclear. The CDR3 totals 18 residues. Trimming stripped 4 bases from V and 0 bases from J, with 19 bases between. Germline loops: CDR1 GTSNPN, CDR2 SVGIG (reference sequence). CDR3 in DNA: TGTGCCTGGACGTTCGCAAGTTCCACCAACTCTGGGGCCAACGTCCTGACTTTC. Translation gives CAWTFASSTNSGANVLTF.

V gene TRBV10-2 combines with J gene TRBJ2-4, with D unresolved. V lost 0 bases, J lost 5 bases, and 11 bases lay in between. The germline V gene has CDR1 WSHSY and CDR2 SAAADI. This CDR3 is built from 15 residues. CDR3 nucleotides: TGCGCCAGCAGTGAGTCGGCCGGGCCGCAAAACATTCAGTACTTC. It is translated as CASSESAGPQNIQYF.

V is TRBV6-5 and J is TRBJ2-2; 8 bases are a match to TRBD1. This CDR3 contains 14 residues. The germline CDR1 and CDR2 sequences are MNHEY and SVGAGI. Losses at the gene ends were 7 bases for V and 4 bases for J; bases not matched to a gene: 5. The CDR3 bases are TGTGCCAGCAATCGGGACAGGTTCACCGGGGAGCTGTTTTTT. It specifies CASNRDRFTGELFF.

The chain recombines TRBV5-5 with TRBJ1-1; 11 nucleotides agree with TRBD1. The CDR3 spans 15 residues. V lost 5 bases, J lost 3 bases, and 6 bases stayed unmatched. Germline lookup yields CDR1 SGHKS and CDR2 YYEKEE (reference sequence). The CDR3 loop is CASRRQGQGDTEAFF. The CDR3 DNA reads as TGTGCCAGCAGAAGGCAGGGACAGGGGGACACTGAAGCTTTCTTT.

V usage is TRBV11-2 and J usage is TRBJ1-6; D is unresolved. V lost 5 bases to trimming and J lost 8 bases, with 10 bases between them. This CDR3 is 13 amino acids long. Germline values: CDR1 SGHAT, CDR2 FQNNGV. The CDR3 region has the DNA TGTGCCAGCAGCCGTACGAGGGATTCACCCCTCCACTTT. Translated: CASSRTRDSPLHF. Filled out from reference TRBV11-2 and TRBJ1-6, the complete variable domain reads EAGVAQSPRYKIIEKRQSVAFWCNPISGHATLYWYQQILGQGPKLLIQFQNNGVVDDSQLPKDRFSAERLKGVDSTLKIQPAKLEDSAVYLCASSRTRDSPLHFGNGTRLTVT.

The genes are TRBV28 and TRBJ2-5, with no clear D. Germline V lookup: CDR1 MDHEN, CDR2 SYDVKM. This CDR3 contains 13 residues. Between the trimmed V and J ends, which lost 1 base and 1 base, there was a span of 4 bases. The CDR3 sequence: CASSLSPQETQYF. The CDR3 DNA sequence: TGTGCCAGCAGTTTATCTCCCCAAGAGACCCAGTACTTC.

The chain links TRBV5-6 to TRBJ2-7; D perhaps matches TRBD1 (6 bases). This CDR3 region has 13 residues. V was shortened by 0 bases and J by 6 bases, with 10 bases between the two germline ends. Germline CDR1 SGHDT, CDR2 YYEEEE. This CDR3 is CASSLDTRGEQYF. DNA for the CDR3: TGTGCCAGCAGCTTGGACACCAGGGGCGAGCAGTACTTC. The full variable domain, rest sourced from reference TRBV5-6 and TRBJ2-7, is DAGVTQSPTHLIKTRGQQVTLRCSPKSGHDTVSWYQQALGQGPQFIFQYYEEEERQRGNFPDRFSGHQFPNYSSELNVNALLLGDSALYLCASSLDTRGEQYFGPGTRLTVT.

The V and J genes are TRBV10-3 and TRBJ2-6, with no clear D. CDR3 size: 14 residues. Germline-derived CDR1 and CDR2 are ENHRY and SYGVKD. V was clipped by 7 bases and J by 0 bases, with 7 bases between them. The CDR3 protein is CAITPDSGANVLTF. The CDR3, as DNA: TGTGCCATCACTCCGGACTCTGGGGCCAACGTCCTGACTTTC.